The clone carrying this TCR beta chain was seen once. Researchers sorted participants into cohorts using their self-reported clinical history. There are 15 residues in the CDR3. The germline V gene has CDR1 SNHLY and CDR2 FYNNEI. Trimming removed 6 bases from V and 9 bases from J, with 21 bases in between. This entry belongs to a study of blood T cell repertoires in COVID-19. Overall study context: Whether acute or convalescent, the COVID-19 samples came from the United States, Italy and Spain. Nucleic acid was either cDNA or gDNA, and it came from T cells, B-cell-depleted T cells, or PBMCs.

In the original workflow: How many nucleated cells were present was estimated from reference gene primer amplification. Using immunoSEQ multiplex PCR, the repertoire was profiled, and TCRdb retains in-frame clones only, with some absent. V, J and clone size are those of that table, while D and trimming were read from the DNA. The sample holds 220,000 or so clones, roughly four fifths seen once. The sample consisted of PBMCs or T cells enriched from blood (not recorded which). This receptor was identified in a woman between 40 and 55 years old with acute COVID-19. This sequence joins TRBV2 and TRBJ2-1; D may be TRBD1 (6 bases). CDR3 residues: CASSRGGSNPREQFF. Written as DNA, the CDR3 is TGTGCCAGCAGCCGAGGGGGTTCAAACCCCCGTGAGCAGTTCTTC.